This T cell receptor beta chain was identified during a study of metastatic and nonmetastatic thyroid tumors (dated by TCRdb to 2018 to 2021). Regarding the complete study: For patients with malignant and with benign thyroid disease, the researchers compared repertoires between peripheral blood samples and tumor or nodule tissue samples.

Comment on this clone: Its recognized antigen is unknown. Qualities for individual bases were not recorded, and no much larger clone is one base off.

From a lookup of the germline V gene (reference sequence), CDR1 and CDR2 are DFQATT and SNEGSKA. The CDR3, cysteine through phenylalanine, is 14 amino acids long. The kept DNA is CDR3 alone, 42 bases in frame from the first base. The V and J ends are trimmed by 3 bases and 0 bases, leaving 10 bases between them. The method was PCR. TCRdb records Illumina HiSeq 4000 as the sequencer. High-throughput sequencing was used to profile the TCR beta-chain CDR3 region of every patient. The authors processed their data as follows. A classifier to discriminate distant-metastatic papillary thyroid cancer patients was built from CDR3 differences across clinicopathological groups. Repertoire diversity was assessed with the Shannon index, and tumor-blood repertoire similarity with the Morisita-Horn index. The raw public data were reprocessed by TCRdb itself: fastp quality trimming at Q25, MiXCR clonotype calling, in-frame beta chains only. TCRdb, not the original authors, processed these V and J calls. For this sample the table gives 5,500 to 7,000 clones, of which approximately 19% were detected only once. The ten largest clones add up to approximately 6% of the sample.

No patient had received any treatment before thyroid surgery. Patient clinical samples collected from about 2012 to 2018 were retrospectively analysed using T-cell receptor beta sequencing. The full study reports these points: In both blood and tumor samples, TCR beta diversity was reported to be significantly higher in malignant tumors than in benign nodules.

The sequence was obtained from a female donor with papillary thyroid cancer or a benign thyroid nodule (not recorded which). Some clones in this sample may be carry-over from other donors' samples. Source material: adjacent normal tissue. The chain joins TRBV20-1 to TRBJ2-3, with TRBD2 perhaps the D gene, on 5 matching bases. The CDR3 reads CSASAGGSTDTQYF. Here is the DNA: TGCAGTGCTAGCGCTGGCGGGAGCACAGATACGCAGTATTTT.